The next 14 T cell receptor beta chains were all read from a single sample in a study of blood T cells in healthy people across ages. Using a J-beta primer mix together with a sample-barcoded 5' primer, a second PCR was run for roughly 7 to 11 cycles. From the 5' RACE reads, TCRdb called clonotypes with MiXCR, one entry per CDR3 protein. The sample lists over 1,200,000 distinct CDR3 sequences; approximately 59% were seen once. The sample taken for sequencing was blood. The receptors derive from a man younger than 35 in good health.

The chain employs TRBV9 and TRBJ2-2; 12 bases align to TRBD2. CDR3 length equals 19 residues. Germline values: CDR1 SGDLS, CDR2 YYNGEE. With V trimmed by 0 bases and J by 1 base, 7 bases remained unmatched. CDR3 in DNA: TGTGCCAGCAGCGTAGCCCTGACTAGCGGGGGCCTGAACACCGGGGAGCTGTTTTTT. Its translation is CASSVALTSGGLNTGELFF.

The V and J genes are TRBV19 and TRBJ2-3; 12 nucleotides line up with TRBD1. The CDR3 loop spans 20 amino acids. With V trimmed by 3 bases and J by 7 bases, 20 bases remained unmatched. Per germline, CDR1 LNHDA and CDR2 SQIVND (reference sequence). CDR3 region: CASSITSGTGGARGRNTQYF. The CDR3 nucleotides are TGTGCCAGTAGTATCACCTCCGGGACAGGGGGCGCACGGGGGAGGAATACGCAGTATTTT.

The chain joins TRBV21-1 to TRBJ2-1. TRBV21-1 is described as a pseudogene. CDR3 size: 11 residues. The CDR3 loop reads CASSTEDEQFF. CDR3 coding DNA: TGTGCCAGCAGCACCGAGGATGAGCAGTTCTTC.

J is TRBJ2-7 and V is TRBV20-1; 10 bases are shared with TRBD2. Germline values: CDR1 DFQATT, CDR2 SNEGSKA (reference sequence). There are 15 residues in the CDR3. Trimming at V came to 4 bases and at J to 2 bases, leaving 8 bases not matched to a gene. CDR3 nucleotide sequence: TGCAGTGCTATAAACAGCGGGAGGGGGGCCTACGAGCAGTACTTC. Amino acid sequence: CSAINSGRGAYEQYF.

CDR3 in amino acids: CASSLGLGGSMGTQYF. The CDR3 DNA reads as TGTGCCAGCAGCTTAGGGTTAGGGGGCTCGATGGGTACGCAGTATTTT. V usage is TRBV11-2 and J usage is TRBJ2-3; TRBD1 matches 7 bases. V was pared by 1 base and J by 8 bases, with 12 bases of the junction left unmatched. CDR1 SGHAT and CDR2 FQNNGV come from the germline V gene. CDR3 length equals 16 residues.

In its sample, this clonotype was seen a few times. The chain recombines TRBV10-3 with TRBJ2-2, with 9 bases fitting TRBD2. V dropped 4 bases and J dropped 3; count of bases not matched to a gene: 3. Germline V gives CDR1 ENHRY, CDR2 SYGVKD. The CDR3 consists of 15 residues. The CDR3 region is CAISGTSAHTGELFF. CDR3 coding DNA: TGTGCCATCAGTGGGACTAGCGCCCACACCGGGGAGCTGTTTTTT.

The table lists this clonotype with a few counts. The chain employs TRBV6-5 and TRBJ2-3, with a tentative D call TRBD2 (6 bases). The CDR3 consists of 16 residues. Trimming took off 0 bases at V and 4 bases at J, with 14 bases between the two ends. Germline V lookup: CDR1 MNHEY, CDR2 SVGAGI. This CDR3 is CASSYSIGSGADTQYF. The CDR3 region has the DNA TGTGCCAGCAGTTACTCGATCGGTTCGGGGGCAGATACGCAGTATTTT.

V is TRBV12-3 or TRBV12-4 and J is TRBJ2-3, with 10 bases matching TRBD2. The ends lost 3 bases at V and 4 bases at J; junction bases unmatched: 7. This CDR3 contains 16 residues. The CDR3 reads CASSFVTSGSADTQYF. CDR3 sequence (DNA): TGTGCCAGCAGTTTCGTGACTAGCGGGTCAGCAGATACGCAGTATTTT.

This chain uses TRBV11-1 with TRBJ2-5, with a tentative D call TRBD1 (6 bases). The J call could be wrong; TRBJ2-7 is a better fit for the DNA end. The CDR3 extends over 11 amino acids. Germline lookup yields CDR1 SGHAT and CDR2 FQDESV (reference sequence). CDR3 nucleotides: TGTGCCAGCTGGGGGCCCTACGAGCAGTACTTC. Its translation: CASWGPYEQYF.

The chain carries TRBV6-2 or TRBV6-3 and TRBJ2-3; 9 positions match TRBD1. Trimming at V came to 6 bases and at J to 5 bases, leaving 9 bases not matched to a gene. The length of the CDR3 is 15 residues. Looked up from germline, CDR1 is MNHEY and CDR2 is SVGEGT. The chain's CDR3 is CASSRDRALRDTQYF. The CDR3 nucleotides are TGTGCCAGCAGCAGGGACAGGGCCCTAAGAGATACGCAGTATTTT.

This sequence joins TRBV6-6 and TRBJ2-1; D is unclear. Germline assignment: CDR1 MNHNY and CDR2 SVGAGI (reference sequence). V was cut by 2 bases and J by 7 bases, with 9 bases left in between. The CDR3 has 13 amino acids. CDR3 sequence reads: CASSYQVENEQFF. The CDR3 DNA reads as TGTGCCAGCAGTTACCAAGTGGAGAATGAGCAGTTCTTC.

The V gene is TRBV28, the J gene TRBJ2-7, with D perhaps given as TRBD1 or TRBD2 (6 bases each). Germline CDR1 and CDR2: MDHEN and SYDVKM. Trimming stripped 3 bases from V and 0 bases from J, with 15 bases between. This CDR3 contains 16 residues. In nucleotides, the CDR3 is TGTGCCAGCAGTTTTGTTCTTGGAGGGGGCTCCTACGAGCAGTACTTC. Its protein product is CASSFVLGGGSYEQYF.

A word on this clonotype: A junction boundary mismatches the germline segment, possibly from a read error. This rearrangement joins TRBV7-7 to TRBJ2-5, with D tentatively TRBD1 or TRBD2 (6 bases each). CDR3 length: 13 residues. CDR1 is SSHAT, CDR2 FNYEAQ, per germline (reference sequence). The CDR3 spells CASSLWGAETQYF. DNA of the CDR3: TGTGCTAGCAGCTTATGGGGGGCAGAGACCCAGTACTTC.

The genes are TRBV7-8 and TRBJ1-2; no reliable D call. V lost 1 base and J lost 4, with 16 bases in between. The CDR3 is 16 amino acids. Looked up from germline, CDR1 is SGHVS and CDR2 is FQNEAQ. The CDR3 DNA is TGTGCCAGCAGCTTAGGTCTGAGGGCAGTGAGCTATGGCTACACCTTC. Its translation is CASSLGLRAVSYGYTF.